A single sample gave rise to the 17 T cell receptor beta chains below, sequenced in a study of blood T cell repertoires in COVID-19. The data were produced by immunoSEQ multiplex PCR, yet TCRdb's version contains in-frame clones alone and is incomplete. The table has some 67,000 clones, around nine tenths seen once. Material for sequencing was peripheral blood. Source of these receptors: an older woman with acute or convalescent COVID-19.

This chain connects TRBV18 to TRBJ1-2; 7 bases line up with TRBD1. V trimming: 1 base; J trimming: 3 bases; junction bases outside the gene matches: 2. The CDR3 runs to 14 residues. Germline lookup yields CDR1 KGHSH and CDR2 LQKENI. The CDR3 bases are TGTGCCAGCTCACCACTCGGGACAGACTATGGCTACACCTTC. It specifies CASSPLGTDYGYTF.

This chain joins TRBV29-1 and TRBJ1-1; 11 nucleotides match TRBD1. V shed 6 bases, J shed 4 bases, and the junction held 4 bases outside the gene matches. The CDR3 runs to 13 residues. Germline loops: CDR1 SQVTM, CDR2 ANQGSEA. The CDR3 here is CSVRDRGTTEAFF. CDR3 sequence (DNA): TGCAGCGTCAGGGACAGGGGGACCACTGAAGCTTTCTTT.

The DNA of the CDR3 is TGTGCCAGCAGCTTTACTAGAGGCCAAGAGACCCAGTACTTC. Translating gives CASSFTRGQETQYF. J is TRBJ2-5 and V is TRBV7-6; weak D call: TRBD2 (5 bases). V gave up 3 bases and J gave up 1 base, with 9 bases separating them. This CDR3 has 14 residues. Germline loops: CDR1 SGHVS, CDR2 FNYEAQ.

V is TRBV10-3 and J is TRBJ1-1, with unresolved D. The V end was cut by 10 bases, the J end by 3 bases, with 15 bases between. Germline assignment: CDR1 ENHRY and CDR2 SYGVKD. The CDR3 consists of 13 residues. The CDR3 spells CATLVSGDTEAFF. In DNA, the CDR3 is TGTGCCACTCTTGTTTCGGGAGACACTGAAGCTTTCTTT.

This clone was seen only once. The V gene is TRBV9, the J gene TRBJ2-1; D is perhaps TRBD2 (5 bases). The length of the CDR3 is 15 residues. Germline CDR1 and CDR2: SGDLS and YYNGEE. V gave up 4 bases and J gave up 9 bases, with 20 bases separating them. The CDR3 sequence: CASSPRVGVDSEQFF. CDR3 in DNA: TGTGCCAGCAGCCCCCGGGTCGGGGTGGATAGTGAGCAGTTCTTC. Full variable domain (missing parts from reference TRBV9 and TRBJ2-1): DSGVTQTPKHLITATGQRVTLRCSPRSGDLSVYWYQQSLDQGLQFLIQYYNGEERAKGNILERFSAQQFPDLHSELNLSSLELGDSALYFCASSPRVGVDSEQFFGPGTRLTVL.

V and J are TRBV19 and TRBJ2-1; a weak D match, TRBD2 (5 bases). Germline CDR1 LNHDA, CDR2 SQIVND (reference sequence). V was trimmed by 3 bases and J by 6 bases, leaving 15 bases between them. There are 15 residues in the CDR3. This chain's CDR3 is CASSILTGSANEQFF. CDR3 in DNA: TGTGCCAGTAGTATCCTAACGGGGAGTGCCAATGAGCAGTTCTTC.

The chain combines TRBV3-1 (or the pseudogene TRBV3-2) with TRBJ2-5, with 9 bases aligning to TRBD2. This CDR3 spans 14 amino acids. Germline V gene lookup returns CDR1 LGHDT and CDR2 YNNKEL (reference sequence). After removal of 4 bases from V and 5 bases from J, the junction contained 5 bases not matched to a gene. DNA for the CDR3: TGTGCCAGCAGCCCCGCGGGAGGGCTGGAGACCCAGTACTTC. This sequence encodes CASSPAGGLETQYF.

This chain joins TRBV2 and TRBJ1-1; D is unresolved. The CDR3 totals 13 residues. The germline V and J ends were trimmed by 3 bases and 6 bases, with 11 bases remaining between them. CDR1 is SNHLY and CDR2 is FYNNEI in the germline V gene. The chain's CDR3 is CASSDRQWAEAFF. DNA of the CDR3: TGTGCCAGCAGTGACAGGCAGTGGGCTGAAGCTTTCTTT.

The rearrangement links TRBV6-5 to TRBJ2-5; perhaps TRBD1 as D (6 bases). CDR3 length: 12 amino acids. Germline lookup yields CDR1 MNHEY and CDR2 SVGAGI. Trimming cost V 9 bases and J 2 bases, with 10 bases left between them. In nucleotides, the CDR3 is TGTGCCAGTCGGGACACTCAAGAGACCCAGTACTTC. This gives the protein CASRDTQETQYF.

The chain uses TRBV5-1 and TRBJ2-1, with 15 bases that match TRBD2. The germline gives CDR1 SGHRS, CDR2 YFSETQ. Trimming removed 3 bases from V and 7 bases from J; junction bases left unmatched: 2. This CDR3 region has 15 residues. The CDR3 sequence: CASSSGLAGGNEQFF. The CDR3 region has the DNA TGCGCCAGCAGCTCGGGACTAGCGGGAGGAAATGAGCAGTTCTTC.

This sequence joins TRBV4-1 and TRBJ2-3; 9 bases fit TRBD2. Germline trimming cut 0 bases from V and 5 bases from J; bases unmatched to any gene: 9. Germline V CDR1 and CDR2: MGHRA, YSYEKL. The CDR3 contains 17 residues. For the CDR3, the DNA is TGCGCCAGCAGCCAAGATGGGGCGGGGGGGCCTTTAGATACGCAGTATTTT. It is translated as CASSQDGAGGPLDTQYF.

J is TRBJ1-1 and V is TRBV29-1; D is possibly TRBD1 (6 bases). The CDR3 loop spans 12 amino acids. The V end was cut by 7 bases, the J end by 1 base, with 10 bases between. Germline assignment: CDR1 SQVTM and CDR2 ANQGSEA. This CDR3 is CSATGPNTEAFF. The DNA for the CDR3 is TGCAGCGCAACAGGGCCGAACACTGAAGCTTTCTTT.

This chain joins TRBV12-5 and TRBJ2-7; no clear D. The CDR3 totals 15 residues. V was clipped by 1 base and J by 0 bases, with 10 bases between them. Germline V gene sequence: CDR1 LGHNT, CDR2 FRNRAP. CDR3 region: CASGLDYWSSYEQYV. For the CDR3, the DNA is TGTGCTAGTGGTTTGGACTATTGGAGCTCCTACGAGCAGTACGTC.

The chain combines TRBV3-1 (or the pseudogene TRBV3-2) with TRBJ2-1; 8 bases align to TRBD2. Germline CDR1 reads LGHDT; CDR2 reads YNNKEL (reference sequence). V lost 5 bases and J lost 8; bases outside the gene matches: 5. The CDR3 is made up of 13 amino acids. DNA of the CDR3: TGTGCCAGCAGCTCCACGGGGGGGGATGAGCAGTTCTTC. Translating gives CASSSTGGDEQFF.

The chain employs TRBV5-5 and TRBJ2-3; 10 nucleotides align to TRBD1. With 0 bases clipped from V and 3 bases from J, the junction kept 10 bases outside the gene matches. Germline loops: CDR1 SGHKS, CDR2 YYEKEE (reference sequence). The CDR3 contains 18 residues. The CDR3 here is CASSLGQGATLRTDTQYF. The CDR3 DNA follows: TGTGCCAGCAGCTTGGGACAGGGGGCGACCCTAAGGACAGATACGCAGTATTTT. The variable domain in full, completed from reference TRBV5-5 and TRBJ2-3, reads DAGVTQSPTHLIKTRGQQVTLRCSPISGHKSVSWYQQVLGQGPQFIFQYYEKEERGRGNFPDRFSARQFPNYSSELNVNALLLGDSALYLCASSLGQGATLRTDTQYFGPGTRLTVL.

The chain carries TRBV6-5 and TRBJ2-5, with TRBD2 as a possible D gene (5 bases). V lost 2 bases to trimming and J lost 4 bases, with 17 bases between them. CDR3 length: 16 amino acids. Germline assignment: CDR1 MNHEY and CDR2 SVGAGI. The CDR3 loop is CASSYGSVFELETQYF. Here the CDR3 DNA reads TGTGCCAGCAGTTACGGTAGCGTATTCGAGTTAGAGACCCAGTACTTC.

This clone was counted only a few times. The chain couples TRBV29-1 to TRBJ1-1; 9 nucleotides match TRBD1. CDR1 is SQVTM and CDR2 is ANQGSEA in the germline V gene. V lost 6 bases and J lost 4; bases outside the gene matches: 6. The CDR3 consists of 13 residues. CDR3 DNA: TGCAGCGTGACGGGACAGGGTCTCACTGAAGCTTTCTTT. This encodes CSVTGQGLTEAFF.